The 5 T cell receptor beta chains reported below all come from one sample, sequenced in a study of response to subunit inactivated influenza vaccine. One entry per CDR3 protein results from TCRdb running MiXCR on the RT-PCR reads. The repertoire holds fewer than 400,000 distinct CDR3 sequences, with around a fifth as singletons. The source was PBMCs from blood, collected approximately 20 months after vaccination. These receptor sequences come from a man between 45 and 75 years old who received an inactivated influenza vaccine.

This clonotype was recorded a few times. The chain has TRBV5-6 and TRBJ2-1, with D maybe TRBD2 (6 bases). V was clipped by 0 bases and J by 3 bases, with 10 bases between them. The CDR3 runs to 15 residues. CDR1 is SGHDT, CDR2 YYEEEE, per germline. DNA for the CDR3: TGTGCCAGCAGCTTGGGATTCGGGGGCTACAATGAGCAGTTCTTC. This translates into CASSLGFGGYNEQFF.

This chain joins TRBV5-6 and TRBJ1-1; D is ambiguous. Trimming shortened V by 4 bases and J by 6 bases, and 16 bases separated the two germline ends. CDR1 and CDR2 (germline): SGHDT, YYEEEE. CDR3 size: 14 residues. The CDR3 spells CASSPNSWIPEAFF. The DNA of the CDR3 is TGTGCCAGCAGCCCTAATTCGTGGATCCCTGAAGCTTTCTTT.

This clonotype has just a few counts. The chain carries TRBV15 and TRBJ2-7, with D unresolved. V was shortened by 0 bases and J by 6 bases, with 12 bases between the two germline ends. The CDR3 extends over 14 amino acids. Germline V gene lookup returns CDR1 LNHNV and CDR2 YYDKDF (reference sequence). The CDR3 loop is CATSRDRSFREQYF. DNA for the CDR3: TGTGCCACCAGCAGAGATAGGTCTTTCCGCGAGCAGTACTTC.

This chain connects TRBV6-2 or TRBV6-3 to TRBJ2-7; possibly TRBD2 for D (6 bases). The germline V gene encodes CDR1 MNHEY and CDR2 SVGEGT. The CDR3 loop spans 12 amino acids. V shed 7 bases and J shed 2 bases, with 9 bases lying between them. The CDR3 nucleotides are TGTGCCAGCAACCGGGGGACCTACGAGCAGTACTTC. Translating it yields CASNRGTYEQYF.

V is TRBV4-3 and J is TRBJ2-2; D might be TRBD1 (5 bases). Trimming removed 1 base from V and 7 bases from J, with 13 bases in between. The CDR3 sequence is 15 residues long. Germline-derived CDR1 and CDR2 are LGHNA and YSLEER. CDR3 loop: CASSQGRVRNGELFF. CDR3 DNA sequence: TGCGCCAGCAGCCAAGGCAGGGTTAGGAACGGGGAGCTGTTTTTT.